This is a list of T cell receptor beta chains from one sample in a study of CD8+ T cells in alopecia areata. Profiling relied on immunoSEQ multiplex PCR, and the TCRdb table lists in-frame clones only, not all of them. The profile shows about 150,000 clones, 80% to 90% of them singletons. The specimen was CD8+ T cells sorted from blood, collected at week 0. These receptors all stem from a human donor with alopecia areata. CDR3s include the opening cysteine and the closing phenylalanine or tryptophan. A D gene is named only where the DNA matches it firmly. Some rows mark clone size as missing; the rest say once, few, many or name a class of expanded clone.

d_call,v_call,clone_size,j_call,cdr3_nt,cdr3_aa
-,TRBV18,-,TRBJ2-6,TGTGCCAGCTCACCACGGGGGGCTCCTGGGGCCAACGTCCTGACTTTC,CASSPRGAPGANVLTF
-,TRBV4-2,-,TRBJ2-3,TGTGCCAGCAGCCCCTTGGGACCAAAAGATACGCAGTATTTT,CASSPLGPKDTQYF
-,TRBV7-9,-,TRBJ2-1,TGTGCCAGCAGGGCGAGCTCCTACAATGAGCAGTTCTTC,CASRASSYNEQFF
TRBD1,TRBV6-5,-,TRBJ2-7,TGTGCCAGCAGTTACAGGGACAGGGGTTCCTACGAGCAGTACTTC,CASSYRDRGSYEQYF
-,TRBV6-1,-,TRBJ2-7,TGTGCCAGCAGTGAAGGTCTATCTGCAGGACCCTACGAGCAGTACTTC,CASSEGLSAGPYEQYF
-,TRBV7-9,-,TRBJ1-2,TGTGCCAGCAGCTTAGACAGTTCCCCTAACTATGGCTACACCTTC,CASSLDSSPNYGYTF
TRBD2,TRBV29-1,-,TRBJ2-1,TGCAGCGCGGAATCGGGACTACAACCCAATGAGCAGTTCTTC,CSAESGLQPNEQFF
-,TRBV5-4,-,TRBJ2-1,TGTGCCAGCAGATTCGCGGCGGGTGAGCAGTTCTTC,CASRFAAGEQFF
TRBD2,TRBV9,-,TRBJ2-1,TGTGCCAGCAGCGTAGAAGGATATTCTAGCGGGAGACCGCTTTACAATGAGCAGTTCTTC,CASSVEGYSSGRPLYNEQFF
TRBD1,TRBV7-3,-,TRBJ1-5,TGTGCCAGCAGCTTATACCAGGGGGTAGAGCCCCAGCATTTT,CASSLYQGVEPQHF
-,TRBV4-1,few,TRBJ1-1,TGCGCCAGCAGCCACCGGACGGGACACACTGAAGCTTTCTTT,CASSHRTGHTEAFF
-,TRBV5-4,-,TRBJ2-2,TGTGCCAGCAGCTTTGAGGGGAACACCGGGGAGCTGTTTTTT,CASSFEGNTGELFF
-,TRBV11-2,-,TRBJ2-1,TGTGCCAGCAGCTTAGTCCCCAATGAGCAGTTCTTC,CASSLVPNEQFF
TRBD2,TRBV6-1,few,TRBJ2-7,TGTGCCAGCAGTGTGTGGAGCGGGAGTGGGGTCGGCGAGCAGTACTTC,CASSVWSGSGVGEQYF
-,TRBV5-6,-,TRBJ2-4,TGTGCCAGCAGCTTGTATGGTTTTGCCAAAAACATTCAGTACTTC,CASSLYGFAKNIQYF
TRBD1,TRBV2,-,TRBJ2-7,TGTGCCAGCAGGGAACGACAGGGGGCCCCCTACGAGCAGTACTTC,CASRERQGAPYEQYF
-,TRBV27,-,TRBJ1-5,TGTGCCAGCAGTCCCGCCATGACGGAGCCCCAGCATTTT,CASSPAMTEPQHF
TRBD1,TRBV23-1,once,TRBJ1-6,TGCGCCAGCAGTCACGGGGACAGGGGATTTATCTCACCCCTCCACTTT,CASSHGDRGFISPLHF
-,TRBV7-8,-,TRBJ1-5,TGTGCCAGCAGTCGCGACAGTAGCAATCAGCCCCAGCATTTT,CASSRDSSNQPQHF
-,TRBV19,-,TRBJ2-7,TGTGCCAGTAGTATAGGGACGGCCGAGCAGTACTTC,CASSIGTAEQYF
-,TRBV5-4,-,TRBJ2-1,TGTGCCAGCAGCTCCCCTAATGAGCAGTTCTTC,CASSSPNEQFF
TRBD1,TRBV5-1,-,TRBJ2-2,TGCGCCGGCAGCAAAGGGACAGGGGAGACCGGGGAGCTGTTTTTT,CAGSKGTGETGELFF
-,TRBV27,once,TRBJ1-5,TGTGCCAGCAGTCTGTCAGTGAGTCAGCCCCAGCATTTT,CASSLSVSQPQHF
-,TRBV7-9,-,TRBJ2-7,TGTGCCAGCAGCTTAGTATCCCTCGGTGGGAACTACGAGCAGTACTTC,CASSLVSLGGNYEQYF
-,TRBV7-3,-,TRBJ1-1,TGTGCCAGCAGCTTAACTCGCCGGGAGGCTGACACTGAAGCTTTCTTT,CASSLTRREADTEAFF
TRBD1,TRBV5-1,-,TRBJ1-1,TGCGCCAGCAGCCCACCCGCGACAGGGTTGGACACTGAAGCTTTCTTT,CASSPPATGLDTEAFF
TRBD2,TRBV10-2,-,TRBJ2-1,TGCGCCAGCAGTGAGGGGGGGGTTAGCGGAACTTACAATGAGCAGTTCTTC,CASSEGGVSGTYNEQFF
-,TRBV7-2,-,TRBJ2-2,TGTGCCAGCAGCTTAGCCCGGCCTAACACCGGGGAGCTGTTTTTT,CASSLARPNTGELFF
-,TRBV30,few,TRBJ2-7,TGTGCCTGGAGTGTACGAGGCTTCTCCTACGAGCAGTACTTC,CAWSVRGFSYEQYF
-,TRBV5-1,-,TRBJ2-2,TGCGCCAGCAGCTACGACAGAATCACCGGGGAGCTGTTTTTT,CASSYDRITGELFF
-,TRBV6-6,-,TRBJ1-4,TGTGCCAGCAGTTACTCGGCAGGGAGGAACGAAAAACTGTTTTTT,CASSYSAGRNEKLFF
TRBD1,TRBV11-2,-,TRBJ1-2,TGTGCCAGCAGCTCCTCCCAAGGACAGGGCGGCTACACCTTC,CASSSSQGQGGYTF
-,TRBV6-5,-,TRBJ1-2,TGTGCCAGCAGCCCCACAGGGAACTATGGCTACACCTTC,CASSPTGNYGYTF
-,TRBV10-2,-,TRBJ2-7,TGCGCCAGCTCCGGGGACTCCGATTACGAGCAGTACTTC,CASSGDSDYEQYF
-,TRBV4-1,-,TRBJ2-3,TGCGCCAGCAGCCAAGAGCCAGCCACAGATACGCAGTATTTT,CASSQEPATDTQYF
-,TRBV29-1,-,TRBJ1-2,TGCAGCGTTGAGGTTCGGGAGGGGGGAGACAGGAACTATGGCTACACCTTC,CSVEVREGGDRNYGYTF
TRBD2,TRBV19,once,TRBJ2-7,TGTGCCAGTAGTCTACCGACTAGCGGGTCGGACGAGCAGTACTTC,CASSLPTSGSDEQYF
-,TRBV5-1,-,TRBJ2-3,TGCGCCAGCAGCTTCAGCGGCCGCACAGATACGCAGTATTTT,CASSFSGRTDTQYF
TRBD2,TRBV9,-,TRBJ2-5,TGTGCCAGCAGCGACGAAGGTCAAAGCGGGAGGTCCCAAGAGACCCAGTACTTC,CASSDEGQSGRSQETQYF
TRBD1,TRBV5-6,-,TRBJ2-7,TGTGCCAGCAGCGCGAACAGGGGAACCCCCCACGAGCAGTACTTC,CASSANRGTPHEQYF
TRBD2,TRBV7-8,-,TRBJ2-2,TGTGCCAGCAGCTTCTCAGTTAGCGGGGGTTTTTCCGGGGAGCTGTTTTTT,CASSFSVSGGFSGELFF
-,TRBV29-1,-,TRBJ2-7,TGCAGCGTTGAAGATCATGAGGCAGCTTCTTACGAGCAGTACTTC,CSVEDHEAASYEQYF
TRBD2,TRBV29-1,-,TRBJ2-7,TGCAGCGTTGCCCTAGCGGAAAGCTCCTACGAACAGTACTTC,CSVALAESSYEQYF
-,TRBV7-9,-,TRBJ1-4,TGTGCCAGCAGCTCAGTCAGGGCAAGTAATGAAAAACTGTTTTTT,CASSSVRASNEKLFF
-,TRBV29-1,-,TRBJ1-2,TGCAGCGTTTTCTTCGGTTACTATGGCTACACCTTC,CSVFFGYYGYTF
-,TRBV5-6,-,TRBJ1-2,TGTGCCAGCAGCTCGCCGGGACACCTGAACTATGGCTACACCTTC,CASSSPGHLNYGYTF